What follows describes a single TCR beta chain. Assay used: immunoSEQ multiplex PCR; TCRdb lists only in-frame clones, some missing. Among 250,000 to 300,000 clones listed, roughly 90% were seen once. The sample comes from a study of blood T cell repertoires in COVID-19. Germline V gene sequence: CDR1 SGHNT, CDR2 YYREEE (reference sequence). V was cut by 2 bases and J by 3 bases, with 8 bases left in between. This CDR3 has 13 residues. This receptor was identified in a woman between 25 and 40 years old with COVID-19, enrolled during active disease. V usage is TRBV5-4 and J usage is TRBJ1-1; D is uncertain. The sequenced material came from peripheral blood. For the CDR3, the DNA is TGTGCCAGCAGCTTACCCGGGGACACTGAAGCTTTCTTT. It translates to CASSLPGDTEAFF.